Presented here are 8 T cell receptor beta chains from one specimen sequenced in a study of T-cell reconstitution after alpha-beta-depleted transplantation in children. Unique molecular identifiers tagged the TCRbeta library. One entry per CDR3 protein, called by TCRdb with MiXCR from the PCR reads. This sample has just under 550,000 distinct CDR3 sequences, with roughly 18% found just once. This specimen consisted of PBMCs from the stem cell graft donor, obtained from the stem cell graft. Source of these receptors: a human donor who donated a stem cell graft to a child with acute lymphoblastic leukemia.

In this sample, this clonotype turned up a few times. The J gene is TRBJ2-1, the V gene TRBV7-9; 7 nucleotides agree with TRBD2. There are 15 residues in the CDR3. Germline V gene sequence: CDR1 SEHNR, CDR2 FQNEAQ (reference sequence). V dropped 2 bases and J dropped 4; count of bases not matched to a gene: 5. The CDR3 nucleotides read TGTGCCAGCAGCTTATATAGCGGGTTTTACAATGAGCAGTTCTTC. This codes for CASSLYSGFYNEQFF. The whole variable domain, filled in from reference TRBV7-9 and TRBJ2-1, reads DTGVSQNPRHKITKRGQNVTFRCDPISEHNRLYWYRQTLGQGPEFLTYFQNEAQLEKSRLLSDRFSAERPKGSFSTLEIQRTEQGDSAMYLCASSLYSGFYNEQFFGPGTRLTVL.

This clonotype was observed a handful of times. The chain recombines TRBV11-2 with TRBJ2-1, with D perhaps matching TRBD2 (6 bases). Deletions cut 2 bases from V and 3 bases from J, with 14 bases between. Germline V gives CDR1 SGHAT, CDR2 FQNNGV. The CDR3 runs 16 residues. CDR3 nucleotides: TGTGCCAGCAGCTTATATTCAGCGGGCGGCTACAATGAGCAGTTCTTC. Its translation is CASSLYSAGGYNEQFF. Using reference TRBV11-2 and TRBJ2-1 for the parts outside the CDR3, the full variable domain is EAGVAQSPRYKIIEKRQSVAFWCNPISGHATLYWYQQILGQGPKLLIQFQNNGVVDDSQLPKDRFSAERLKGVDSTLKIQPAKLEDSAVYLCASSLYSAGGYNEQFFGPGTRLTVL.

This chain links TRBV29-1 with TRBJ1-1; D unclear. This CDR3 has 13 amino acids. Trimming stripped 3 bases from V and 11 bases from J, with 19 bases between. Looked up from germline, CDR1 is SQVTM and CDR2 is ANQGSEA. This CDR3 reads CSVDSFEGLRAFF. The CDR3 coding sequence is TGCAGCGTTGACAGTTTCGAAGGGCTGCGGGCTTTCTTT.

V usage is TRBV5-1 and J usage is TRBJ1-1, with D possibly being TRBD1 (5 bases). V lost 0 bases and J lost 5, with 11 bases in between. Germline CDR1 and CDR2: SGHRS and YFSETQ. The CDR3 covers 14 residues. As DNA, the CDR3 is TGCGCCAGCAGCTTGGCCCCAGGGATGACTGAAGCTTTCTTT. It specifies CASSLAPGMTEAFF.

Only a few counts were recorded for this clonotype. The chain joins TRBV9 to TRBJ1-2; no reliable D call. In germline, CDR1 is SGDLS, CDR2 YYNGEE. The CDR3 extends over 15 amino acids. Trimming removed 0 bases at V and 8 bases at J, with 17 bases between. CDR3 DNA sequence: TGTGCCAGCAGCGTAGGAGGTGGTCAGTTAGAGGGCTACACCTTC. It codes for CASSVGGGQLEGYTF.

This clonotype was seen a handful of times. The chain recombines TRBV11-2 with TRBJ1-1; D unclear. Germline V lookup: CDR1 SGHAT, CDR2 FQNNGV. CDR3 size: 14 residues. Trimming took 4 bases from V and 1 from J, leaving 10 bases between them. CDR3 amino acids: CASSSLTGNTEAFF. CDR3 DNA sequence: TGTGCCAGCAGCTCCCTGACGGGGAACACTGAAGCTTTCTTT.

CDR3 DNA: TGTGCCACCAGTGATTCCCCTCCGGGACAGGGCTTTATAGAGACCCAGTACTTC. This encodes CATSDSPPGQGFIETQYF. V usage is TRBV24-1 and J usage is TRBJ2-5; TRBD1 agrees at 9 bases. Losses at the gene ends were 2 bases for V and 4 bases for J; bases not matched to a gene: 13. CDR1 and CDR2 (germline): KGHDR, SFDVKD. The CDR3 sequence is 18 residues long.

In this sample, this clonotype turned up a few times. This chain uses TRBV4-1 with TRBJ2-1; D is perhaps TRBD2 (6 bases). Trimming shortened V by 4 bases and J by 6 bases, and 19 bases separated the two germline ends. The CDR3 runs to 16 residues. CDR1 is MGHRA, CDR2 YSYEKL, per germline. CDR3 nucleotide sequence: TGCGCCAGCAGCCCCCCGGTCCGGGGGTCTGGCAATGAGCAGTTCTTC. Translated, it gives CASSPPVRGSGNEQFF.